The entry that follows covers one T cell receptor (beta chain) sequence. Its specificity is not known. The CDR3 contains 14 residues. Trimming removed 1 base at V and 9 bases at J, with 13 bases between. Germline V lookup: CDR1 SNHLY, CDR2 FYNNEI. Collection occurred without any documented infections or immune events in donors. The sample comes from a study of identifying expanded T cells in peripheral blood. Whole-study results and caveats: Over around two and four weeks, about 15 and 19 clones changed, versus roughly 1.1 between replicates.

The table came from immunoSEQ multiplex PCR; TCRdb's copy has only in-frame clones and leaves some out. The sample yields 100,000 to 150,000 clones, approximately 80% seen once. This rearrangement joins TRBV2 to TRBJ2-1; D might be TRBD2 (5 bases). Material: blood. The sequence derives from a person aged 18 to 75 in good health. Written as DNA, the CDR3 is TGTGCCAGCAGTGAAGACAGATTCCGGGGTGAGCAGTTCTTC. Its translation is CASSEDRFRGEQFF.